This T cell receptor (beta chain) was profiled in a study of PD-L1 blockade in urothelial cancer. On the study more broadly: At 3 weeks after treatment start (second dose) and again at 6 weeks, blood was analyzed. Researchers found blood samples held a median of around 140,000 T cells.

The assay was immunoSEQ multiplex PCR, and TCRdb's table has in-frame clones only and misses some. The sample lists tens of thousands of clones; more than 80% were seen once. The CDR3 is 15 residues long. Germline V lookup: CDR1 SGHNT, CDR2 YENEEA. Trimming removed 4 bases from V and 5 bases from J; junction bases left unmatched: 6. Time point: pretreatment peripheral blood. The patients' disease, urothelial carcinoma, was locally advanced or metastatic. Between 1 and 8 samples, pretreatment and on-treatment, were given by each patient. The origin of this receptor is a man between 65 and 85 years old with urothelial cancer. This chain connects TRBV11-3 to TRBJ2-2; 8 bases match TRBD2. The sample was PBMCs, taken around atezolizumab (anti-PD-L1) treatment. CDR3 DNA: TGTGCCAGCAGCTCAAGCGGGAGTCGGACCGGGGAGCTGTTTTTT. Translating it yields CASSSSGSRTGELFF.